A selection of T cell receptor beta chains follows, all from one sample in a study of T cells in Graves' hyperthyroidism and ophthalmopathy. TCRdb re-analysed the multiplex PCR reads in MiXCR, keeping a single row per CDR3 protein. The table has over 650,000 distinct CDR3 sequences, less than 20% seen once. Sequencing was done on a sample of blood. Receptors originate from a man aged 18 to 30 with Graves' hyperthyroidism. Each CDR3 is given with its conserved first and last residue. The D gene is left open where the match is weak. Rows give clone size only sometimes, using once, few, many, or a class for an expanded clone.

NA	NA	14	TRBJ2-7	TRBV11-2	TGTGCCAGCAGTTCGGCGGTCGGGGGTTACGAGCAGTACTTC	CASSSAVGGYEQYF
many	NA	11	TRBJ1-1	TRBV2	TGTGCCAGCAACAGGGTGGCTGAAGCTTTCTTT	CASNRVAEAFF
many	TRBD1	15	TRBJ1-1	TRBV18	TGTGCCAGCACTGTCGGTAAAGGGGGCCGCACTGAAGCTTTCTTT	CASTVGKGGRTEAFF
few	NA	16	TRBJ2-3	TRBV3-1	TGTGCCAGCAGCCAAGATGGACAGCTTAGCACAGATACGCAGTATTTT	CASSQDGQLSTDTQYF
many	TRBD1	19	TRBJ2-7	TRBV27	TGTGCCAGCAGCCCCCTAGGGACAGGGGAGAGCGGGTGGCAGAACGAGCAGTACTTC	CASSPLGTGESGWQNEQYF
few	NA	15	TRBJ1-6	TRBV28	TGTGCCAGCAGCCCAACCCGGGTATATAATTCACCCCTCCACTTT	CASSPTRVYNSPLHF
NA	NA	14	TRBJ2-2	TRBV2	TGTGCCACATTACGGACAGCTAACACCGGGGAGCTGTTTTTT	CATLRTANTGELFF
many	TRBD2	15	TRBJ2-7	TRBV7-9	TGTGCCAGCCGGGGGGCCAGCGGGAGTTCCCACGAGCAGTACTTC	CASRGASGSSHEQYF
NA	TRBD1	15	TRBJ2-7	TRBV5-1	TGCGCCAGCAGCTTGGGCGGGACAGGGTACTACGAGCAGTACTTC	CASSLGGTGYYEQYF
few	TRBD2	16	TRBJ2-7	TRBV12-3/TRBV12-4	TGTGCCAGCAGTTCGACACTAGCGGGAGGCTCCTACGAGCAGTACTTC	CASSSTLAGGSYEQYF
few	TRBD2	17	TRBJ2-3	TRBV6-1	TGTGCCACCTCAGGACTAGCGGGAGGGCAACTCACAGATACGCAGTATTTT	CATSGLAGGQLTDTQYF
NA	NA	17	TRBJ2-7	TRBV28	TGTGCCAGCAGTTTAAGTCTTCCCGAACGGGCCTCCTACGAGCAGTACTTC	CASSLSLPERASYEQYF
few	TRBD1	17	TRBJ2-7	TRBV3-1	TGTGCCAGCAGCCAAGCCCCGGACAGGTTCTTCCCCTACGAGCAGTACTTC	CASSQAPDRFFPYEQYF
NA	NA	14	TRBJ2-4	TRBV11-2	TGTGCCAGCAGCTCAGTGTCAGGCAAAAACATTCAGTACTTC	CASSSVSGKNIQYF
NA	NA	13	TRBJ2-7	TRBV4-1	TGCGCCAGCAGCCAACCACTAGGAAGGGAGCAGTACTTC	CASSQPLGREQYF
many	NA	14	TRBJ2-4	TRBV20-1	TGCAGTGCGAAGGGACAACTAGCCAAAAACATTCAGTACTTC	CSAKGQLAKNIQYF
NA	NA	13	TRBJ1-1	TRBV19	NA	CASSIPFGAEAFF
NA	NA	14	TRBJ2-7	TRBV27	TGTGCCAGCAGTTCTTACCCGGGGATAGGGGAGCAGTACTTC	CASSSYPGIGEQYF
many	NA	14	TRBJ2-5	TRBV2	TGTGCCAGCAGTGAACGCAGGGGCCAAGAGACCCAGTACTTC	CASSERRGQETQYF
NA	NA	16	TRBJ2-7	TRBV2	TGTGCCAGCAGTGCGTTTGGGGGGTATTTCTCCTACGAGCAGTACTTC	CASSAFGGYFSYEQYF
many	TRBD2	16	TRBJ2-1	TRBV20-1	TGCAGTGCACTACGTAGCGGGGGTGAAGGGGTCGATGAGCAGTTCTTC	CSALRSGGEGVDEQFF
NA	TRBD2	16	TRBJ2-1	TRBV30	TGTGTCTGGAGTGAATGGCGGGGGAGCTCCTACAATGAGCAGTTCTTC	CVWSEWRGSSYNEQFF
few	TRBD1	15	TRBJ1-5	TRBV19	TGTGCCAGCCAACCAGTGACAGGGGGCGGACAGCCCCAGCATTTT	CASQPVTGGGQPQHF
NA	NA	12	TRBJ1-5	TRBV20-1	TGCAGTGCTAGAGATCGATTTCAGCCCCAGCATTTT	CSARDRFQPQHF
many	NA	13	TRBJ2-2	TRBV6-2/TRBV6-3	TGTGCCAGCAGTTACTCGAAGGGAGGGGAGCTGTTTTTT	CASSYSKGGELFF
NA	NA	17	TRBJ2-2	TRBV5-5	TGTGCCAGCAGAAGGGACCCCGGGACAACTTACACCGGGGAGCTGTTTTTT	CASRRDPGTTYTGELFF
NA	TRBD2	14	TRBJ2-1	TRBV18	TGTGCCAGCTCACCAACGGGAGGGCTTGTTGAGCAGTTCTTC	CASSPTGGLVEQFF
many	NA	14	TRBJ1-1	TRBV15	TGTGCCACCAAGGATGGAGGCGTCGGGACTGAAGCTTTCTTT	CATKDGGVGTEAFF
NA	TRBD2	14	TRBJ2-7	TRBV10-3	TGTGCCATCAGTGCGGGCGGGAGGACCTACGAGCAGTACTTC	CAISAGGRTYEQYF
NA	TRBD1	16	TRBJ2-1	TRBV18	TGTGCCAGCTCACCGTTCCGGGACAGCTACTACAATGAGCAGTTCTTC	CASSPFRDSYYNEQFF
many	NA	14	TRBJ2-1	TRBV28	TGTGCCAGCAGTTCCGGACAGACCTACAATGAGCAGTTCTTC	CASSSGQTYNEQFF
many	TRBD1	19	TRBJ2-5	TRBV7-3	TGTGCCAGCAGCTTACCTCGAGGGACCGGGACAGGGAGCCGAGAGACCCAGTACTTC	CASSLPRGTGTGSRETQYF
NA	TRBD2	16	TRBJ2-7	TRBV4-2	TGTGCCAGCAGCCAAGATCCTAGCGGGAGCTCCTACGAGCAGTACTTC	CASSQDPSGSSYEQYF
many	TRBD2	14	TRBJ2-1	TRBV28	TGTGCCAGCAGTCAGGACGGGAGGTACAATGAGCAGTTCTTC	CASSQDGRYNEQFF
NA	NA	14	TRBJ2-2	TRBV19	TGTGCCAGTACCGACCAACATGACACCGGGGAGCTGTTTTTT	CASTDQHDTGELFF
few	TRBD2	16	TRBJ2-7	TRBV6-4	TGTGCCAGCCTGGGGGGGCTAGCGGGAGCCCCCCACGAGCAGTACTTC	CASLGGLAGAPHEQYF
many	NA	15	TRBJ2-7	TRBV20-1	TGCAGTGCTAGAGACCGAACGACACTTTCCTACGAGCAGTACTTC	CSARDRTTLSYEQYF
NA	NA	13	TRBJ2-3	TRBV9	TGTGCCAGCAGCGTAGATTGGAGGGGATCGCAGTATTTT	CASSVDWRGSQYF
few	NA	14	TRBJ2-7	TRBV6-5	TGTGCCAGCAATTCCTTTGTCGGAGGCTACGAGCAGTACTTC	CASNSFVGGYEQYF
many	NA	13	TRBJ1-6	TRBV27	TGTGCCAGCAAGCCAACAGGGTTTTCACCCCTCCACTTT	CASKPTGFSPLHF
once	TRBD2	15	TRBJ2-1	TRBV7-2	TGTGCCAGCAGCTTATACACTAGCGGGGGTCAAGAGCAGTTCTTC	CASSLYTSGGQEQFF
many	NA	14	TRBJ2-3	TRBV28	TGTGCCAGCAGTTTAACCCCGGTCGGAGATACGCAGTATTTT	CASSLTPVGDTQYF
many	NA	16	TRBJ2-2	TRBV20-1	TGCAGTGCTAGAGATCGAAGGCAGGGTGGGACCGGGGAGCTGTTTTTT	CSARDRRQGGTGELFF
few	TRBD2	14	TRBJ2-1	TRBV20-1	TGCAGTGCAGATCTAGCGGGAGAGGGCAATGAGCAGTTCTTC	CSADLAGEGNEQFF
NA	NA	14	TRBJ2-6	TRBV30	TGTGCCCGGAGGGGGACGTCTGGGGCCAACGTCCTGACTTTC	CARRGTSGANVLTF
few	TRBD1	13	TRBJ1-1	TRBV7-9	TGTGCCAGCAGCTTAGGCGGACAGGGAGGAGCTTTCTTT	CASSLGGQGGAFF
many	NA	18	TRBJ1-5	TRBV28	TGTGCCAGCAACTTCGCACCCATAGGGGCGGGGAGCAATCAGCCCCAGCATTTT	CASNFAPIGAGSNQPQHF
NA	NA	16	TRBJ1-2	TRBV18	TGTGCCAGCTCACTCCAACCTGGGGGAACAAGCTATGGCTACACCTTC	CASSLQPGGTSYGYTF
many	NA	14	TRBJ2-7	TRBV29-1	TGCAGCGTTGAAGGAGCTTCTGATTCCTACGAGCAGTACTTC	CSVEGASDSYEQYF
many	NA	13	TRBJ1-2	TRBV28	TGTGCCAGCAGTCCCCTGGGAGAGGGTGGCTACACCTTC	CASSPLGEGGYTF
NA	NA	11	TRBJ2-3	TRBV20-1	TGCAGTGCTACTATCACAGATACGCAGTATTTT	CSATITDTQYF
few	NA	13	TRBJ1-1	TRBV6-2/TRBV6-3	TGTGCCAGCAGTGCAACGTGGGGCACTGAAGCTTTCTTT	CASSATWGTEAFF
many	TRBD2	14	TRBJ2-3	TRBV2	TGTGCCACCGGACTAGCGGGAGTAGGAGATACGCAGTATTTT	CATGLAGVGDTQYF
many	TRBD2	19	TRBJ2-5	TRBV11-2	TGTGCCAGCAGCTTAGTAGTAGGACTAGCGGGAGGATTCCAAGAGACCCAGTACTTC	CASSLVVGLAGGFQETQYF
many	NA	16	TRBJ1-2	TRBV5-5	TGTGCCAGCCTCCACGGGCCGCCGGTCGCGAACTATGGCTACACCTTC	CASLHGPPVANYGYTF
NA	TRBD1	17	TRBJ1-3	TRBV7-2	TGTGCCAGCAGCAGCCCGGGAGGGGACAGTTCTGGAAACACCATATATTTT	CASSSPGGDSSGNTIYF
NA	TRBD2	20	TRBJ2-5	TRBV5-1	TGCGCCAGCAGCTTATGGGGACTAGCGGGAGGCCAAGCGGGACAAGAGACCCAGTACTTC	CASSLWGLAGGQAGQETQYF